This TCR beta chain is from a study of cytomegalovirus exposure and HLA in healthy donors. There are a few counts of this clone. This PCR relied on a set of 60 Vbeta primers and 13 Jbeta primers. Clones were sequenced by immunoSEQ multiplex PCR, and TCRdb holds only the in-frame ones, with some missing. This table holds about 140,000 clones, 65% to 85% found once. Per germline, CDR1 MDHEN and CDR2 SYDVKM. This CDR3 comprises 14 residues. V lost 7 bases and J 9 bases, leaving 19 bases between the germline ends. The clonotype comes from a male donor in good health and CMV-seronegative. Sequencing was carried out using PBMCs. V gene TRBV28 combines with J gene TRBJ1-5; D is unclear. The CDR3 coding sequence is TGTGCCAGCATAAGCACAGAGCGGGTTCTGCCCCAGCATTTT. Its translation is CASISTERVLPQHF.